The subject of this entry is one T cell receptor (beta chain). This clone turned up a few times. This clone's antigen is unknown. Per-base qualities were not stored, and no clone one base away is much larger. Library prep was done by the immunoSEQ multiplex PCR assay. RNA was extracted from all samples and reverse transcribed into cDNA as template for TCR sequencing. SuperScript III was used to make first-strand cDNA, primed with a 2:1 mix of oligo-dT and random hexamers. A synthetic immune receptor repertoire was used to measure amplification bias, and any remaining bias was corrected computationally. In the paper's pipeline: After raw reads were preprocessed to remove errors, the CDR3 was defined following IMGT conventions as running from the conserved cysteine to phenylalanine. To get clonality, Shannon entropy was normalized by log2 of the number of productive unique TCRs and the result was subtracted from 1. CD4 or CD8 identity of scalp clones was inferred by cross-referencing scalp TCRbeta sequences with sorted blood CD4 and CD8 repertoires. TCRdb holds this immuneACCESS table with in-frame rearrangements only. Some clones are missing; in checked studies, unresolved V genes explain under half, and the rest has no known cause. V, J and clone size are those of that table, while D and trimming were read from the DNA. The sample yields about 37,000 clones; roughly half were counted once. Of the sample, more than 1.5% falls within the top ten clones.

For roughly 5 biomarker-study patients, CD4+ cells were further sorted into CD25+CD127- cells. Lesional scalp punch biopsies and peripheral blood were obtained from alopecia areata patients. After PBMCs were isolated by density centrifugation and stained for CD3, CD4 and CD8, a FACSAria was used to sort CD4+ and CD8+ T cells. As part of a multicenter biomarker study, untreated alopecia areata patients were recruited. The source of the sample is a study of CD8+ T cells in alopecia areata (dated by TCRdb to about 2018). General notes on the study: To study T cell clonal expansion in alopecia areata, the researchers applied high-throughput TCRbeta sequencing to both the C3H/HeJ mouse model and human patients. RNA was obtained with the PAXgene miRNA kit for fixed scalp, the miRNeasy kit for PBMCs, and the RNeasy kit for mouse skin. Scalp clonality was compared across normal scalp (n=4), patchy alopecia areata scalp (n=8), and alopecia totalis/universalis scalp (n=8). On the human side, TCRbeta sequencing was run on scalp tissue and on sorted CD4+ and CD8+ peripheral blood T cells from healthy controls and from alopecia areata patients with either patchy or totalis/universalis disease. immunoSEQ multiplex PCR using 35 Vbeta forward primers and 13 Jbeta reverse primers was used to amplify TCRbeta CDR3 regions.

On the study overall, not on this receptor specifically: Higher clonality and more expanded CD8+ clones were observed in lesional scalp than in normal scalp, particularly in alopecia totalis/universalis, a finding suggestive of antigenic drive. TCR sequences shared between patients were less clear than in mice, possibly partly because of HLA diversity in the patient population. Unlike mouse skin, which is dominated by gammadelta T cells, normal human skin has resident alphabeta T cells that are also sequenced, and this complicates analysis of the scalp TCR repertoire.

V is trimmed back by 0 bases and J by 6 bases, and the junction contains 4 bases that no gene match accounts for. CDR1 and CDR2 were assigned from the germline V gene as SGHRS and YFSETQ. The CDR3 covers 14 residues, taking in both the cysteine and the phenylalanine. The DNA shown is the 42-base CDR3, in frame from base 1. This clonotype originated in a human donor with alopecia areata. Sequenced: CD4+ Tregs sorted from blood. The V and J segments used are TRBV5-1 and TRBJ1-1; 8 central nucleotides agree with TRBD1. The CDR3 here reads CASSLAGGKAEAFF. The nucleotide sequence is TGCGCCAGCAGCTTGGCAGGGGGCAAGGCTGAAGCTTTCTTT.